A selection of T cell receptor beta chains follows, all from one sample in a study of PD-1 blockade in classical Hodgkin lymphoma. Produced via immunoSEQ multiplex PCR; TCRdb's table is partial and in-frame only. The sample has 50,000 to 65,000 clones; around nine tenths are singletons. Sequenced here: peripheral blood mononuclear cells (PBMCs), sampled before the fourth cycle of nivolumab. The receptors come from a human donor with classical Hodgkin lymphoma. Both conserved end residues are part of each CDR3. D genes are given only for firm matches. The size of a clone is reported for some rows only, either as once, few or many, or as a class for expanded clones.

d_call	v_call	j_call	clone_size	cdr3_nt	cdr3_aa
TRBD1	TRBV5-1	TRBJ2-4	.	TGCGCCAGCAGCTTCGGACAGGGGACGGCCAAAAACATTCAGTACTTC	CASSFGQGTAKNIQYF
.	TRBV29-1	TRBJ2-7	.	TGCAGCGTTGATAAGGGGTCTTCCTACGAGCAGTACTTC	CSVDKGSSYEQYF
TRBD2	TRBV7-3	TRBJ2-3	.	TGTGCCAGCAGCATACGACTAGCTAGCACAGATACGCAGTATTTT	CASSIRLASTDTQYF
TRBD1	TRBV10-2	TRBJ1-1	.	TGCGCCAGCAAACAACAGGGGGGGGGCACTGAAGCTTTCTTT	CASKQQGGGTEAFF
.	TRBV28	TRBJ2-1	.	TGTGCCAGCAGCTCTGGACCCGTCCCCCAGCAGTTCTTC	CASSSGPVPQQFF
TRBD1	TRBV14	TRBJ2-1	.	TGTGCCAGCAGCCAAGAATCCCGACAGGGCGGAGACAATGAGCAGTTCTTC	CASSQESRQGGDNEQFF
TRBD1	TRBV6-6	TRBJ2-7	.	TGTGCCAGCAGATCGGACAGGGGGAGGTACGAGCAGTACTTC	CASRSDRGRYEQYF
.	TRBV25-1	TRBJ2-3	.	TGTGCCAGCAGTGTCCTAGTCCCAGATACGCAGTATTTT	CASSVLVPDTQYF
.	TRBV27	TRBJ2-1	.	TGTGCCAGCAGCCTTGGTGGGAATGAGCAGTTCTTC	CASSLGGNEQFF
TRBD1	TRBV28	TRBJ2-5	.	TGTGCCAGCTCGAAACTGGGACAGGGGCAAGAGACCCAGTACTTC	CASSKLGQGQETQYF
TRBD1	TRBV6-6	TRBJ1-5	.	TGTGCCAGCAGGGGGGACAGCTACAATCAGCCCCAGCATTTT	CASRGDSYNQPQHF
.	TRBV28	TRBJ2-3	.	TGTGCCAGCAGGCGACACCCTAGCACAGATACGCAGTATTTT	CASRRHPSTDTQYF
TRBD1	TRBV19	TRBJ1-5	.	TGTGCCAGTAGTACTCTTACCGGGACAGGGCTCAATCAGCCCCAGCATTTT	CASSTLTGTGLNQPQHF
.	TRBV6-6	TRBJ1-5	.	TGTGCCAGCAGTCCGGACGGAGGCAATCAGCCCCAGCATTTT	CASSPDGGNQPQHF
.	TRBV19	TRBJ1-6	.	TGTGCCAGTAGGCGGGACACCAACTCCTATAATTCACCCCTCCACTTT	CASRRDTNSYNSPLHF
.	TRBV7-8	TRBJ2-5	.	TGTGCCAGCTACAGGGCTGTGGGAGAGACCCAGTACTTC	CASYRAVGETQYF
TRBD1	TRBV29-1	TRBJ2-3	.	TGCAGCGCCCAGGACAGGGGGTCAAGAGATACGCAGTATTTT	CSAQDRGSRDTQYF
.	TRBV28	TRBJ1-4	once	TGTGCCAGCAGTCCCGCTGGGGGCGGAGATGAAAAACTGTTTTTT	CASSPAGGGDEKLFF
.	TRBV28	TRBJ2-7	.	TGTGCCAGCAGCCCGATAAGCTACGAGCAGTACTTC	CASSPISYEQYF
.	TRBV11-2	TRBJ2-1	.	TGTGCCAGCAGCTTCAGGTCTCATCAGTTCTTC	CASSFRSHQFF
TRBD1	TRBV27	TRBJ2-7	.	TGTGCCAGCACCGTCCGACAGGGTTACGAGCAGTACTTC	CASTVRQGYEQYF
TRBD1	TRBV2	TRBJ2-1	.	TGTGCCGGAAACGGACAGGGGGCAAGGAATGAGCAGTTCTTC	CAGNGQGARNEQFF
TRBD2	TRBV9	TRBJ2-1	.	TGTGCCAGCAGCGTAACTAGCGGACTCAATGAGCAGTTCTTC	CASSVTSGLNEQFF
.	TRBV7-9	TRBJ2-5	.	TGTGCCAGCAGCAACAAAGGGGGGGTAACTGAGACCCAGTACTTC	CASSNKGGVTETQYF
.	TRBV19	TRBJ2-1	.	TGTGCCAGTAGTATATTAGGTCTATCCTACAATGAGCAGTTCTTC	CASSILGLSYNEQFF
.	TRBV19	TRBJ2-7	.	TGTGCCAGTAGTATAGGCTTACCCCCAGGGTACGAGCAGTACTTC	CASSIGLPPGYEQYF
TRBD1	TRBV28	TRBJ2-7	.	TGTGCCAGCAGTTGGGGGACAGTCTACGAGCAGTACTTC	CASSWGTVYEQYF
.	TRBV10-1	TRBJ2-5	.	TGCGCCAGCATGAACCTGGGAATCCAGTACTTC	CASMNLGIQYF
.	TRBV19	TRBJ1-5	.	TGTGCCAGTAGTATAGGGTCAGGGGTCAATCAGCCCCAGCATTTT	CASSIGSGVNQPQHF